These 24 T cell receptor beta chains were sequenced from one sample in a study of CD4 T cells in relation to SARS-CoV-2 and coronaviruses. These receptors are not linked to any known antigen. This table comes from immunoSEQ multiplex PCR, and its TCRdb copy is limited to in-frame clones, with some not included. The table lists approximately 20,000 clones, about 74% of them singletons, with over 25% in the top ten. The unexposed donors gave CD4+ T cells in about 2010-2019, prior to COVID-19. After around nine days of culture, CD4+ T cells were isolated. The sequenced sample consisted of CD4+ T cells from PBMCs, cultured in vitro. These receptors were obtained from a human donor in good health.

The V call is TRBV19, the J call TRBJ2-7, with no clear D. The CDR3 spans 13 residues. Germline V gene data show CDR1 as LNHDA and CDR2 as SQIVND (reference sequence). With 3 bases removed from V and 2 bases from J, the gap between germline ends came to 8 bases. The chain's CDR3 is CASSISWAYEQYF. CDR3 DNA sequence: TGTGCCAGTAGTATTTCATGGGCCTACGAGCAGTACTTC.

This rearrangement joins TRBV9 to TRBJ2-2; D remains ambiguous. The ends were cut back, 4 bases at V and 7 bases at J, with 23 bases in the middle. Germline V gene sequence: CDR1 SGDLS, CDR2 YYNGEE. The CDR3 is 17 amino acids. The CDR3 loop reads CASSSGALSLVGGELFF. In DNA, the CDR3 is TGTGCCAGCAGCTCCGGAGCTCTTAGCCTTGTCGGCGGGGAGCTGTTTTTT.

This sequence joins TRBV4-2 and TRBJ2-5; 10 bases fit TRBD1. The CDR3 has 16 residues. CDR1 and CDR2 from the germline V gene are LGHNA and YNFKEQ. Trimming cost V 4 bases and J 4 bases; bases outside gene matches: 9. CDR3 coding DNA: TGTGCCAGCAGCCGCGTGGGACAGGGGCCAGGAGAGACCCAGTACTTC. It specifies CASSRVGQGPGETQYF.

The table lists this clone with a few counts. V is TRBV5-4 and J is TRBJ2-5, with 7 bases aligning to TRBD1. From germline, CDR1 is SGHNT and CDR2 YYREEE (reference sequence). This CDR3 is 12 amino acids long. After removal of 4 bases from V and 4 bases from J, the junction contained 1 base not matched to a gene. CDR3 bases: TGTGCCAGCAGCCGGGACAGAGAGACCCAGTACTTC. It translates to CASSRDRETQYF.

The V gene is TRBV19, the J gene TRBJ2-7, with D perhaps TRBD1 (5 bases). Germline CDR1 reads LNHDA; CDR2 reads SQIVND (reference sequence). The CDR3 is made up of 16 amino acids. V lost 1 base to trimming and J lost 3 bases, with 16 bases between them. The CDR3 here is CASSIGRGPLGYEQYF. Written as DNA, the CDR3 is TGTGCCAGTAGTATAGGTAGGGGCCCCCTTGGCTACGAGCAGTACTTC.

This clone has just a few counts. This chain links TRBV29-1 with TRBJ1-2; D uncertain. CDR3 length equals 11 residues. Trimming stripped 5 bases from V and 8 bases from J, with 12 bases between. CDR1 is SQVTM and CDR2 is ANQGSEA in the germline V gene. This CDR3 is CSVPLIEGYTF. Written as DNA, the CDR3 is TGCAGCGTTCCCTTAATCGAGGGCTACACCTTC.

V gene TRBV12-3 or TRBV12-4 combines with J gene TRBJ1-1, with D hard to call. The CDR3 totals 11 residues. Trimming left V 6 bases short and J 11 bases short, with 13 bases between. In DNA form, the CDR3 reads TGTGCCAGCAGGGGTCACCTCGACGCTTTCTTT. The encoded protein is CASRGHLDAFF.

This chain joins TRBV5-1 and TRBJ2-3; possibly TRBD1 for D (6 bases). From germline, CDR1 is SGHRS and CDR2 YFSETQ. The V end lost 1 base, the J end lost 0 bases, and 12 bases lay between the germline ends. The CDR3 is 16 amino acids. CDR3 residues: CASSLLGAFSTDTQYF. Written as DNA, the CDR3 is TGCGCCAGCAGCTTGTTGGGGGCGTTTAGCACAGATACGCAGTATTTT. The variable domain in full, completed from reference TRBV5-1 and TRBJ2-3, reads KAGVTQTPRYLIKTRGQQVTLSCSPISGHRSVSWYQQTPGQGLQFLFEYFSETQRNKGNFPGRFSGRQFSNSRSEMNVSTLELGDSALYLCASSLLGAFSTDTQYFGPGTRLTVL.

The chain carries TRBV30 and TRBJ2-1; D not resolved. The CDR3 sequence is 13 residues long. Germline V gene sequence: CDR1 GTSNPN, CDR2 SVGIG (reference sequence). Deletions cut 2 bases from V and 0 bases from J, with 5 bases between. CDR3 sequence: CAWSQDSYNEQFF. CDR3 DNA: TGTGCCTGGAGTCAAGACTCCTACAATGAGCAGTTCTTC.

This clone was detected only a few times. The chain joins TRBV11-2 to TRBJ2-1, with TRBD2 matching over 11 bases. The CDR3 covers 15 residues. CDR1 is SGHAT, CDR2 FQNNGV, per germline. Germline trimming cut 5 bases from V and 4 bases from J; bases unmatched to any gene: 4. The DNA for the CDR3 is TGTGCCAGCAGCACGGGGACTAGCGGATACAATGAGCAGTTCTTC. Its protein product is CASSTGTSGYNEQFF. The full variable domain, completed using reference TRBV11-2 and TRBJ2-1, is EAGVAQSPRYKIIEKRQSVAFWCNPISGHATLYWYQQILGQGPKLLIQFQNNGVVDDSQLPKDRFSAERLKGVDSTLKIQPAKLEDSAVYLCASSTGTSGYNEQFFGPGTRLTVL.

The rearrangement joins TRBV18 to TRBJ2-7; 9 bases are a match to TRBD1. Germline-derived CDR1 and CDR2 are KGHSH and LQKENI. V shed 1 base and J 4 bases; nucleotides not matched to a gene: 8. This CDR3 region has 16 residues. CDR3 loop: CASSPRGQGNIYEQYF. DNA for the CDR3: TGTGCCAGCTCACCACGGGGACAGGGTAACATATACGAGCAGTACTTC.

The rearrangement joins TRBV6-6 to TRBJ2-1, with D hard to call. Germline V CDR1 and CDR2: MNHNY, SVGAGI (reference sequence). V was trimmed by 0 bases and J by 3 bases, leaving 12 bases between them. There are 16 residues in the CDR3. The CDR3 DNA reads TGTGCCAGCAGTTACTCTAGTCGGAGCCGCTACAATGAGCAGTTCTTC. Protein sequence: CASSYSSRSRYNEQFF.

This chain joins TRBV9 and TRBJ1-2; D is perhaps TRBD1 (5 bases). CDR1 and CDR2 from the germline V gene are SGDLS and YYNGEE. Trimming removed 6 bases at V and 1 base at J, with 16 bases between. This CDR3 comprises 15 residues. The CDR3 reads CASTISGGDNYGYTF. The DNA of the CDR3 is TGTGCCAGCACCATTAGTGGGGGGGATAACTATGGCTACACCTTC.

The chain carries TRBV3-1 (or the pseudogene TRBV3-2) and TRBJ2-1; D perhaps matches TRBD2 (6 bases). The CDR3 covers 13 residues. The ends were cut back, 10 bases at V and 6 bases at J, with 16 bases in the middle. CDR1 is LGHDT, CDR2 YNNKEL, per germline (reference sequence). The DNA for the CDR3 is TGTGCCACAGCGACTAGGTCACGCAATGAGCAGTTCTTC. Protein sequence: CATATRSRNEQFF.

The gene calls are TRBV2 and TRBJ2-3; D is unresolved. The CDR3 totals 15 residues. V was trimmed by 8 bases and J by 0 bases, leaving 15 bases between them. Per germline, CDR1 SNHLY and CDR2 FYNNEI. The DNA of the CDR3 is TGTGCCAGCCTGACTGAGTTAGTAAGCACAGATACGCAGTATTTT. This codes for CASLTELVSTDTQYF.

The chain is built from TRBV6-1 and TRBJ2-1, with D possibly matching TRBD2 (6 bases). Germline CDR1 is MNHNS and CDR2 is SASEGT. V was pared by 3 bases and J by 1 base, with 16 bases between. This CDR3 spans 17 amino acids. In DNA form, the CDR3 reads TGTGCCAGCAGTGATGAAGGGACTTGGTGGTCCTACAATGAGCAGTTCTTC. As protein: CASSDEGTWWSYNEQFF.

V and J are TRBV5-1 and TRBJ2-3; D perhaps matches TRBD2 (6 bases). V dropped 1 base and J dropped 1 base, with 10 bases sitting between them. CDR3 length: 15 residues. CDR1 and CDR2 from the germline V gene are SGHRS and YFSETQ. CDR3 residues: CASSLRELGTDTQYF. The DNA of the CDR3 is TGCGCCAGCAGCTTGCGGGAGTTGGGCACAGATACGCAGTATTTT. The full variable domain, in which reference TRBV5-1 and TRBJ2-3 provide the parts outside the CDR3, is KAGVTQTPRYLIKTRGQQVTLSCSPISGHRSVSWYQQTPGQGLQFLFEYFSETQRNKGNFPGRFSGRQFSNSRSEMNVSTLELGDSALYLCASSLRELGTDTQYFGPGTRLTVL.

Here the CDR3 DNA reads TGTGCCAGCAGACCTATTGTCTGGGGGAGAGGGACCGGGGAGCTGTTTTTT. It is translated as CASRPIVWGRGTGELFF. The chain carries TRBV28 and TRBJ2-2; D may match TRBD1 or TRBD2 (5 bases each). Germline CDR1 is MDHEN and CDR2 is SYDVKM. The ends were cut back, 6 bases at V and 5 bases at J, with 22 bases in the middle. The CDR3 is 17 residues long.

This clone showed up just once. The chain recombines TRBV28 with TRBJ1-2; D is perhaps TRBD1 (6 bases). Trimming shortened V by 11 bases and J by 8 bases, and 21 bases separated the two germline ends. Germline V lookup: CDR1 MDHEN, CDR2 SYDVKM. The CDR3 is 13 residues long. The CDR3 loop is CAGGGRATEGYTF. For the CDR3, the DNA is TGTGCCGGGGGGGGCAGGGCCACGGAGGGCTACACCTTC.

The V call is TRBV14, the J call TRBJ2-7, with a possible D match to TRBD2 (6 bases). The CDR3 has 13 amino acids. Germline values: CDR1 SGHDN, CDR2 FVKESK. Trimming removed 5 bases at V and 2 bases at J, with 10 bases between. The chain's CDR3 is CASSLGTAYEQYF. The CDR3 DNA follows: TGTGCCAGCAGCTTGGGGACTGCCTACGAGCAGTACTTC. The full variable domain, its missing parts supplied by reference TRBV14 and TRBJ2-7, is EAGVTQFPSHSVIEKGQTVTLRCDPISGHDNLYWYRRVMGKEIKFLLHFVKESKQDESGMPNNRFLAERTGGTYSTLKVQPAELEDSGVYFCASSLGTAYEQYFGPGTRLTVT.

This chain uses TRBV7-9 with TRBJ2-3; TRBD2 matches 10 bases. CDR1 and CDR2 from the germline V gene are SEHNR and FQNEAQ (reference sequence). V shed 4 bases and J 0 bases; nucleotides not matched to a gene: 10. This CDR3 contains 18 residues. CDR3 nucleotide sequence: TGTGCCAGCAGCTCCTACGCAGGACTAGCGGCTAGCACAGATACGCAGTATTTT. Its protein product is CASSSYAGLAASTDTQYF.

V and J are TRBV24-1 and TRBJ2-2, with TRBD1 identical over 10 bases. This CDR3 has 16 amino acids. Germline CDR1 is KGHDR and CDR2 is SFDVKD. J gave up 4 bases and V 0 bases, and 1 base lay outside the gene matches. The CDR3 bases are TGTGCCACCAGTGATTTGGGACAGGGGGGCACCGGGGAGCTGTTTTTT. Protein: CATSDLGQGGTGELFF.

The J gene is TRBJ1-1, the V gene TRBV6-5, with D tentatively TRBD1 (6 bases). This CDR3 region has 15 residues. Germline V CDR1 and CDR2: MNHEY, SVGAGI. V lost 0 bases and J lost 2, with 10 bases in between. In DNA form, the CDR3 reads TGTGCCAGCAGTTACTCGACAGGCTTAAACACTGAAGCTTTCTTT. Its protein is CASSYSTGLNTEAFF.

The gene calls are TRBV5-1 and TRBJ2-1, with 8 bases lining up with TRBD1. V shed 0 bases, J shed 3 bases, and the junction held 2 bases outside the gene matches. The CDR3 spans 15 residues. CDR1 and CDR2 (germline): SGHRS, YFSETQ. CDR3 in amino acids: CASSLVGTGYNEQFF. Here the CDR3 DNA reads TGCGCCAGCAGCTTGGTCGGGACAGGCTACAATGAGCAGTTCTTC.